Shown below are 13 T cell receptor beta chains from a single sample sequenced in a study of T cells in Graves' hyperthyroidism and ophthalmopathy. Amplified TCR beta CDR3 regions came from RNA transcripts. The TCR CDR3 first-round RT-PCR relied on the HTBI primer set. One entry per CDR3 protein results from TCRdb running MiXCR on the multiplex PCR reads. The sample lists over 250,000 distinct CDR3 sequences; over 15% were seen once. Sequencing was carried out using blood. These receptors all stem from a woman between 55 and 75 years old with Graves' ophthalmopathy.

This clonotype showed up many times. This chain uses TRBV11-2 with TRBJ2-3, with D tentatively TRBD2 (5 bases). The germline V gene encodes CDR1 SGHAT and CDR2 FQNNGV. V was cut by 5 bases and J by 5 bases, with 20 bases left in between. The length of the CDR3 is 16 residues. The CDR3 loop reads CASSERRKGRGDTQYF. The CDR3 coding sequence is TGTGCCAGCAGCGAACGAAGGAAGGGCCGGGGAGATACGCAGTATTTT.

A few counts support this clonotype. The rearrangement joins TRBV5-4 to TRBJ2-5, with D possibly being TRBD2 (5 bases). Germline values: CDR1 SGHNT, CDR2 YYREEE (reference sequence). There are 14 residues in the CDR3. Trimming removed 0 bases at V and 5 bases at J, with 11 bases between. CDR3 nucleotide sequence: TGTGCCAGCAGCTTGGAAAGGACTCGCGAGACCCAGTACTTC. Translation gives CASSLERTRETQYF.

This clonotype was counted a single time. CDR3 bases: TGCAGTGCTAGAGATGGCGAGCGGGATTGGAATGAGCAGTTCTTC. Its translation is CSARDGERDWNEQFF. The chain joins TRBV20-1 to TRBJ2-1, with TRBD2 matching over 7 bases. J gave up 7 bases and V 0 bases, and 9 bases lay outside the gene matches. Germline CDR1 is DFQATT and CDR2 is SNEGSKA (reference sequence). The CDR3 runs to 15 residues.

This clonotype has at least ten counts. This rearrangement joins TRBV27 to TRBJ2-3, with D hard to call. V gave up 4 bases and J gave up 3 bases, with 11 bases separating them. CDR3 length equals 14 residues. Germline CDR1 is MNHEY and CDR2 is SMNVEV (reference sequence). As DNA, the CDR3 is TGTGCCAGCAGTTCACCCCCCTTGACAGATACGCAGTATTTT. Translated: CASSSPPLTDTQYF.

This clonotype was seen once. The conserved closing phenylalanine or tryptophan is absent in this CDR3, likely reflecting a read error. The V and J genes are TRBV11-2 and TRBJ2-2, with 9 bases identical to TRBD1. V dropped 5 bases and J dropped 6; count of bases not matched to a gene: 10. Germline V lookup: CDR1 SGHAT, CDR2 FQNNGV. This CDR3 contains 16 residues. CDR3 nucleotides: TGTGCCAGCAGCCCACGGGACAGGGAATATCCCGGGGAGCTGTTTTTG. Encoded protein: CASSPRDREYPGELFL.

This clonotype has just a few counts. The rearrangement joins TRBV7-6 to TRBJ2-7; D unresolved. CDR1 and CDR2 from the germline V gene are SGHVS and FNYEAQ. The CDR3 contains 15 residues. V was cut by 4 bases and J by 2 bases, with 15 bases left in between. CDR3 sequence: CASSSPERGTYEQYF. The CDR3 nucleotides are TGTGCCAGCAGCTCCCCTGAGCGAGGAACCTACGAGCAGTACTTC.

This clonotype was picked up a small number of times. The chain uses TRBV5-6 and TRBJ2-2; D is ambiguous. V gave up 0 bases and J gave up 6 bases, with 12 bases separating them. CDR1 and CDR2 (germline): SGHDT, YYEEEE. The CDR3 contains 15 residues. The CDR3 DNA reads TGTGCCAGCAGCTTGGTTGTGATCCCGGCCGGGGAGCTGTTTTTT. As protein: CASSLVVIPAGELFF.

This clonotype showed up many times. The chain joins TRBV20-1 to TRBJ1-5; D gene unclear. CDR3 length: 13 amino acids. The V gene's germline CDR1 is DFQATT and CDR2 SNEGSKA (reference sequence). Deletions cut 1 base from V and 7 bases from J, with 11 bases between. CDR3 loop: CSARGQAGQPQHF. The CDR3 nucleotides read TGCAGTGCTAGAGGTCAAGCAGGACAGCCCCAGCATTTT.

This clonotype occurred many times. The chain uses TRBV5-1 and TRBJ2-7; perhaps TRBD2 as D (6 bases). The CDR3 contains 16 residues. Germline V CDR1 and CDR2: SGHRS, YFSETQ. V was shortened by 2 bases and J by 1 base, with 16 bases between the two germline ends. CDR3 amino acids: CASSLRAGRESYEQYF. CDR3 nucleotide sequence: TGCGCCAGCAGCTTAAGAGCAGGCCGGGAGTCCTACGAGCAGTACTTC.

Ten or more counts support this clonotype. The rearrangement uses TRBV5-5 and TRBJ2-4; D is possibly TRBD2 (5 bases). Germline values: CDR1 SGHKS, CDR2 YYEKEE (reference sequence). V gave up 7 bases and J gave up 2 bases, with 10 bases separating them. The CDR3 sequence is 13 residues long. The CDR3 DNA sequence: TGTGCCAGCCAGTTCGGGACCAAAAACATTCAGTACTTC. It yields the protein CASQFGTKNIQYF.

This clonotype was recorded at least ten times. The chain carries TRBV2 and TRBJ1-1, with TRBD1 as a possible D gene (5 bases). Trimming pared 0 bases from V and 7 bases from J, leaving 9 bases between. Germline V lookup: CDR1 SNHLY, CDR2 FYNNEI. CDR3 length equals 13 residues. CDR3 sequence: CASSEAWGSEAFF. In DNA form, the CDR3 reads TGTGCCAGCAGTGAAGCGTGGGGGAGTGAAGCTTTCTTT.

This clonotype was recorded many times. V usage is TRBV7-9 and J usage is TRBJ2-3; possible D gene TRBD1, 6 bases. Germline loops: CDR1 SEHNR, CDR2 FQNEAQ (reference sequence). The CDR3 sequence is 12 residues long. Trimming left V 3 bases short and J 6 bases short, with 7 bases between. The DNA for the CDR3 is TGTGCCAGCAGCTTGACAGGCGATACGCAGTATTTT. It is translated as CASSLTGDTQYF.

Regarding this clonotype: The germline gene is not matched at one end of the junction; a read error may be the cause. CDR3 sequence reads: CASSLGWGEALF. CDR3 coding DNA: TGTGCCAGCAGCTTAGGGTGGGGGGAAGCTCTCTTT. The chain uses TRBV28 and TRBJ1-1, with D perhaps TRBD1 (5 bases). The CDR3 loop spans 12 amino acids. Germline V gives CDR1 MDHEN, CDR2 SYDVKM.